This T cell receptor beta chain was recorded in a study of CD8 T cells in Susac syndrome. This CDR3 comprises 15 residues. Germline V gene data show CDR1 as KGHSH and CDR2 as LQKENI. V shed 5 bases and J shed 2 bases, with 15 bases lying between them. Random hexamers were used to reverse transcribe the RNA input (about 0.5 to 1 ug). TCRdb analysed the immunoSEQ multiplex PCR reads with MiXCR anew, one entry per CDR3 protein. The sample lists some 190,000 distinct CDR3 sequences, 85% to 95% occurring once. The sample consisted of CD4+ T cells from PBMCs. The chain carries TRBV18 and TRBJ1-2; perhaps TRBD1 as D (5 bases). The receptor comes from a human donor in good health. The CDR3 region is CASSVWVQANYGYTF. CDR3 sequence (DNA): TGTGCCAGCTCAGTATGGGTACAGGCGAACTATGGCTACACCTTC. The whole variable domain, filled in from reference TRBV18 and TRBJ1-2, reads NAGVMQNPRHLVRRRGQEARLRCSPMKGHSHVYWYRQLPEEGLKFMVYLQKENIIDESGMPKERFSAEFPKEGPSILRIQQVVRGDSAAYFCASSVWVQANYGYTFGSGTRLTVV.